This T cell receptor (beta chain) originates from a study of metastatic and nonmetastatic thyroid tumors. Before thyroid surgery, none of the patients had received any treatment. Germline CDR1 and CDR2: GTSNPN and SVGIG (reference sequence). J gave up 1 base and V 3 bases, and 5 bases lay outside the gene matches. This CDR3 contains 15 residues. In the authors' workflow: CDR3 was compared across clinicopathological groups, and the resulting differences were used to build a distant-metastasis classifier for papillary thyroid cancer. TCRdb re-called clones via MiXCR from the PCR reads. TCRdb, not the authors, supplied the V and J calls. The profile shows roughly 46,000 clones, 20% to 25% of them singletons.

The sequence was obtained from a male donor with papillary thyroid cancer or a benign thyroid nodule (not recorded which). Some clones in this sample may be carry-over from other donors' samples. Sequenced material: blood. The rearrangement links TRBV30 to TRBJ2-7; 11 nucleotides agree with TRBD2. DNA for the CDR3: TGTGCCTGGAGGGATAGCGGGAGGGGATCCTACGAGCAGTACTTC. The encoded protein is CAWRDSGRGSYEQYF.